The 11 T cell receptor beta chains reported below all come from one sample, sequenced in a study of blood T cell repertoires in COVID-19. The repertoire was sequenced with immunoSEQ multiplex PCR; TCRdb's copy has only in-frame clones and lacks some. The sample has hundreds of thousands of clones, about 88% seen once. The sample consisted of PBMCs or T cells enriched from blood (not recorded which). The source is a woman aged 45-60 years who had recovered from COVID-19.

The sample holds one count of this clone. The V call is TRBV7-2, the J call TRBJ2-1; D is ambiguous. Trimming stripped 6 bases from V and 6 bases from J, with 15 bases between. The CDR3 spans 14 residues. Germline V gene lookup returns CDR1 SGHTA and CDR2 FQGNSA. CDR3 sequence reads: CASRGPRLGNEQFF. CDR3 DNA: TGTGCCAGCAGAGGCCCACGTCTAGGCAATGAGCAGTTCTTC.

The gene calls are TRBV2 and TRBJ2-7; the D gene is possibly TRBD2 (5 bases). Per the germline V gene, CDR1 is SNHLY and CDR2 is FYNNEI. V was trimmed by 8 bases and J by 3 bases, leaving 8 bases between them. CDR3 length: 11 residues. The CDR3 DNA follows: TGTGCCAGCGCCCGGGACTACGAGCAGTACTTC. This gives the protein CASARDYEQYF. Drawing the rest from reference TRBV2 and TRBJ2-7, the complete variable domain is EPEVTQTPSHQVTQMGQEVILRCVPISNHLYFYWYRQILGQKVEFLVSFYNNEISEKSEIFDDQFSVERPDGSNFTLKIRSTKLEDSAMYFCASARDYEQYFGPGTRLTVT.

The J gene is TRBJ2-1, the V gene TRBV5-6, with 14 bases matching TRBD2. The V gene's germline CDR1 is SGHDT and CDR2 YYEEEE. This CDR3 region has 16 residues. Trimming cost V 4 bases and J 8 bases; bases outside gene matches: 8. The CDR3 DNA is TGTGCCAGCAGCGGACAGGGACTAGCGGGAGTGGATGAGCAGTTCTTC. Translation: CASSGQGLAGVDEQFF. Combining the CDR3 with reference TRBV5-6 and TRBJ2-1 gives the whole variable domain DAGVTQSPTHLIKTRGQQVTLRCSPKSGHDTVSWYQQALGQGPQFIFQYYEEEERQRGNFPDRFSGHQFPNYSSELNVNALLLGDSALYLCASSGQGLAGVDEQFFGPGTRLTVL.

V and J are TRBV28 and TRBJ2-4, with a weak D call TRBD2 (7 bases). Per germline, CDR1 MDHEN and CDR2 SYDVKM. Trimming took 5 bases from V and 1 from J, leaving 12 bases between them. The CDR3 loop spans 15 amino acids. The CDR3 bases are TGTGCCAGCAGTACGGGGGGCTTGGCCAAAAACATTCAGTACTTC. Residues: CASSTGGLAKNIQYF.

The gene calls are TRBV4-3 and TRBJ1-4; 9 bases are shared with TRBD1. The CDR3 covers 17 residues. Trimming took 2 bases from V and 6 from J; bases not matched to a gene: 10. Germline values: CDR1 LGHNA, CDR2 YSLEER. CDR3 sequence (DNA): TGCGCCAGCAGCCAAAGCCCACCGACAGGGGGATATGAAAAACTGTTTTTT. This encodes CASSQSPPTGGYEKLFF.

The rearrangement joins TRBV27 to TRBJ2-1; 10 nucleotides match TRBD2. CDR1 and CDR2 from the germline V gene are MNHEY and SMNVEV (reference sequence). This CDR3 region has 19 residues. V lost 4 bases and J lost 0; bases outside the gene matches: 12. The CDR3 sequence is CASSSVRTSGQGSYNEQFF. The CDR3 nucleotides read TGTGCCAGCAGTTCGGTAAGGACTAGCGGACAAGGCTCCTACAATGAGCAGTTCTTC.

The chain has TRBV6-5 and TRBJ2-2; TRBD1 agrees at 11 bases. This CDR3 has 15 residues. Germline CDR1 and CDR2: MNHEY and SVGAGI. Germline trimming cut 6 bases from V and 7 bases from J; bases unmatched to any gene: 7. The CDR3 DNA follows: TGTGCCAGCAGCAGGGACAGGGGGAGGATCGGGGAGCTGTTTTTT. This codes for CASSRDRGRIGELFF.

The chain is built from TRBV27 and TRBJ2-7, with 7 nucleotides matching TRBD2. The CDR3 covers 15 residues. Germline CDR1 MNHEY, CDR2 SMNVEV (reference sequence). V lost 7 bases, J lost 5 bases, and 14 bases stayed unmatched. CDR3 DNA sequence: TGTGCCAGCACCCACTTGGGGGAGGGCCGAAACGAGCAGTACTTC. It specifies CASTHLGEGRNEQYF.

This rearrangement joins TRBV6-2 or TRBV6-3 to TRBJ1-1, with a possible D match to TRBD1 (6 bases). V gave up 6 bases and J gave up 9 bases, with 11 bases separating them. The CDR3 totals 11 residues. Germline lookup yields CDR1 MNHEY and CDR2 SVGEGT. CDR3 region: CASSHGQKAFF. The CDR3 region has the DNA TGTGCCAGCAGCCACGGACAGAAAGCTTTCTTT.

As for this clone: This specimen includes other DNA sequences encoding the same CDR3. The J gene is TRBJ1-2, the V gene TRBV5-4; the D gene is possibly TRBD1 (5 bases). V lost 2 bases to trimming and J lost 7 bases, with 12 bases between them. CDR3 size: 13 residues. Germline V gives CDR1 SGHNT, CDR2 YYREEE (reference sequence). The CDR3 region has the DNA TGTGCCAGCAGCTTTACGGGGGGTGGTGGCTACACCTTC. It codes for CASSFTGGGGYTF.

The genes are TRBV13 and TRBJ1-4; a weak D match, TRBD1 (5 bases). CDR3 length: 14 amino acids. In germline, CDR1 is PRHDT, CDR2 FYEKMQ (reference sequence). Trimming removed 4 bases from V and 8 bases from J, with 14 bases in between. The CDR3 is CASSSGGSGEKLFF. The CDR3 nucleotides are TGTGCCAGCAGCTCGGGGGGGAGTGGAGAAAAACTGTTTTTT.